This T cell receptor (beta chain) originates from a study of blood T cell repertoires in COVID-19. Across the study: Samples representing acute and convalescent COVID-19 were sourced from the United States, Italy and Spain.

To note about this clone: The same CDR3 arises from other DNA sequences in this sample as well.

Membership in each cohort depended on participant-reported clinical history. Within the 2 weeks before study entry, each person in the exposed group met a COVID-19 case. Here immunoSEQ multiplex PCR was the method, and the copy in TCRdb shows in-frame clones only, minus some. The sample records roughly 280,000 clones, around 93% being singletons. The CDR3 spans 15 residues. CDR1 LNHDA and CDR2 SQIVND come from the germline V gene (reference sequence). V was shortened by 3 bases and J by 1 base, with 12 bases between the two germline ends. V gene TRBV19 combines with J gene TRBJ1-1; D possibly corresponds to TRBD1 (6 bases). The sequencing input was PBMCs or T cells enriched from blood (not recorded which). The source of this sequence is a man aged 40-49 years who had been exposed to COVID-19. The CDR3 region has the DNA TGTGCCAGTAGTATTGGGCCACAGGGGAACACTGAAGCTTTCTTT. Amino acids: CASSIGPQGNTEAFF. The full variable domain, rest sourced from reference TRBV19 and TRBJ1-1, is DGGITQSPKYLFRKEGQNVTLSCEQNLNHDAMYWYRQDPGQGLRLIYYSQIVNDFQKGDIAEGYSVSREKKESFPLTVTSAQKNPTAFYLCASSIGPQGNTEAFFGQGTRLTVV.